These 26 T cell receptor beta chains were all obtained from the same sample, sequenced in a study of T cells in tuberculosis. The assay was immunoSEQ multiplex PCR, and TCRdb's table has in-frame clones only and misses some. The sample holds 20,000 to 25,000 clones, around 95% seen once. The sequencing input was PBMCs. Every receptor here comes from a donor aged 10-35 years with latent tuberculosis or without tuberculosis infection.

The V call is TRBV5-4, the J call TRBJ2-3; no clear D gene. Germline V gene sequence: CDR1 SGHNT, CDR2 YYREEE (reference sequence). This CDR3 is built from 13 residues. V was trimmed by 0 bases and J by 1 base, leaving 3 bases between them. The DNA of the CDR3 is TGTGCCAGCAGCTTGGAGCGCACAGATACGCAGTATTTT. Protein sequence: CASSLERTDTQYF.

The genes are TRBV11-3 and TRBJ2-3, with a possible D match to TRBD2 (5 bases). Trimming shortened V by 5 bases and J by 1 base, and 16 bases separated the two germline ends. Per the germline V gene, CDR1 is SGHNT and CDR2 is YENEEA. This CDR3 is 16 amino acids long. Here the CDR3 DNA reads TGTGCCAGCAGCCCCTCCCGGGGATGGGGCACAGATACGCAGTATTTT. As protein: CASSPSRGWGTDTQYF.

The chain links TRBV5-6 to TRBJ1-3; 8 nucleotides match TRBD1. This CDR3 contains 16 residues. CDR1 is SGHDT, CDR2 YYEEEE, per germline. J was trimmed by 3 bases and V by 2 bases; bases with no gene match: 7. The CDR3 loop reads CASSLGTGISGNTIYF. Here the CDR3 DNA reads TGTGCCAGCAGCTTAGGGACAGGTATTAGTGGAAACACCATATATTTT.

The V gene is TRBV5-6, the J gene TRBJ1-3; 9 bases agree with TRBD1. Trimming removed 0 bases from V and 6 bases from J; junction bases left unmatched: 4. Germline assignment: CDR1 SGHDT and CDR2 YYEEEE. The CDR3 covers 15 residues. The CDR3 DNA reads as TGTGCCAGCAGCTTGGATGGACAGGGGTTAAACACCATATATTTT. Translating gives CASSLDGQGLNTIYF.

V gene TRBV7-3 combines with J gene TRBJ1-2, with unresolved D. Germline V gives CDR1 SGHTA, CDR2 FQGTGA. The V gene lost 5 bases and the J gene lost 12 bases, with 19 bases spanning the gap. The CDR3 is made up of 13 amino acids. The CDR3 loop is CASSVDYGTAHTF. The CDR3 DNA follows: TGTGCCAGCAGCGTCGATTACGGTACTGCCCACACCTTC. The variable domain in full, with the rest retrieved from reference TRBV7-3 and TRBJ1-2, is GAGVSQTPSNKVTEKGKYVELRCDPISGHTALYWYRQSLGQGPEFLIYFQGTGAADDSGLPNDRFFAVRPEGSVSTLKIQRTERGDSAVYLCASSVDYGTAHTFGSGTRLTVV.

CDR3 DNA sequence: TGCGCCAGCAGCTTGGACGGGGGGTCGAGAACAGATACGCAGTATTTT. Amino acids: CASSLDGGSRTDTQYF. The J gene is TRBJ2-3, the V gene TRBV5-1; 7 bases align to TRBD2. The ends lost 0 bases at V and 3 bases at J; junction bases unmatched: 7. The CDR3 covers 16 residues. The germline V gene has CDR1 SGHRS and CDR2 YFSETQ. Based on the CDR3 plus reference TRBV5-1 and TRBJ2-3, the full variable domain is KAGVTQTPRYLIKTRGQQVTLSCSPISGHRSVSWYQQTPGQGLQFLFEYFSETQRNKGNFPGRFSGRQFSNSRSEMNVSTLELGDSALYLCASSLDGGSRTDTQYFGPGTRLTVL.

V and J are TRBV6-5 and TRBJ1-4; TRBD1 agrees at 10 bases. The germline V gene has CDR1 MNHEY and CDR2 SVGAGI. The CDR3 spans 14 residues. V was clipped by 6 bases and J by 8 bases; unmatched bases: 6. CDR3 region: CASRAGTGVEKLFF. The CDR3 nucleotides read TGTGCCAGCAGGGCCGGGACAGGGGTCGAAAAACTGTTTTTT.

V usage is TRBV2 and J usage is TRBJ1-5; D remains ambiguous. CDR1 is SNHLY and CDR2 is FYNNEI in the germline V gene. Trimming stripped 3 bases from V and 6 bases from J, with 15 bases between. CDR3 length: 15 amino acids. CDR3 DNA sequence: TGTGCCAGCAGTGATGGGCAGAAAAGTGGTCAGCCCCAGCATTTT. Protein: CASSDGQKSGQPQHF.

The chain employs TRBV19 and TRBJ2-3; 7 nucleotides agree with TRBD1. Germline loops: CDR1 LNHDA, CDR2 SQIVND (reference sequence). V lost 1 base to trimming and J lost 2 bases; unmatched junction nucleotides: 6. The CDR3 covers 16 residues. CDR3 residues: CASSIGGQSSTDTQYF. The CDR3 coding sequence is TGTGCCAGTAGTATAGGGGGACAGTCGTCCACAGATACGCAGTATTTT.

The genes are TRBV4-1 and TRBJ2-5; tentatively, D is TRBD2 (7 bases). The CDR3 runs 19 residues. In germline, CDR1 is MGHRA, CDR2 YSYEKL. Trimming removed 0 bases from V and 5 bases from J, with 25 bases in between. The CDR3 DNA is TGCGCCAGCAGCCAAGATGGGGGCAGTACAGCGGGGAAAGGTGAGACCCAGTACTTC. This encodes CASSQDGGSTAGKGETQYF.

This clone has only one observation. Here the CDR3 reads CASSLSLGAEGYTF. CDR3 DNA: TGTGCCAGCAGCTTGTCTCTGGGGGCTGAAGGCTACACCTTC. The chain combines TRBV9 with TRBJ1-2; possible D gene TRBD1, 6 bases. This CDR3 has 14 amino acids. The V gene's germline CDR1 is SGDLS and CDR2 YYNGEE. Trimming took 4 bases from V and 8 from J, leaving 18 bases between them.

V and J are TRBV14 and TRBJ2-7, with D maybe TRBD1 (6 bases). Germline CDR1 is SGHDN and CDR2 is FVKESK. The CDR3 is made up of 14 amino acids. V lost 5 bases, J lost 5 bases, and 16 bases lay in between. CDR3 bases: TGTGCCAGCAGCTACACAGGGAGAGGTGACGAGCAGTACGTC. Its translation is CASSYTGRGDEQYV.

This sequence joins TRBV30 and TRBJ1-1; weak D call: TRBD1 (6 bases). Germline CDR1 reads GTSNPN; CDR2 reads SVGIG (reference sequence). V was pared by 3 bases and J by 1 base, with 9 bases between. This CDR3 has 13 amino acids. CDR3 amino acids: CAWRMTGNTEAFF. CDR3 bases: TGTGCCTGGAGGATGACAGGGAACACTGAAGCTTTCTTT.

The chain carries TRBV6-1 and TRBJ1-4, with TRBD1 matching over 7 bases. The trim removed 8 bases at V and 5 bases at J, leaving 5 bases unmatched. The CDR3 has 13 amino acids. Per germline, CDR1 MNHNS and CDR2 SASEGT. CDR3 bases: TGTGCCAGCGGGGGACAGAAGAATGAAAAACTGTTTTTT. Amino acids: CASGGQKNEKLFF.

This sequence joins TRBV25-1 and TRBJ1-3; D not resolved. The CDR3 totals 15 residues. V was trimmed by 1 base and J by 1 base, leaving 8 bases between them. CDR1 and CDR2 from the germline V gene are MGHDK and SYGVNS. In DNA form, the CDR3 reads TGTGCCAGCAGTGAATCCGGGTTTTCTGGAAACACCATATATTTT. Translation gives CASSESGFSGNTIYF. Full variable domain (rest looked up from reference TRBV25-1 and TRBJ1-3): EADIYQTPRYLVIGTGKKITLECSQTMGHDKMYWYQQDPGMELHLIHYSYGVNSTEKGDLSSESTVSRIRTEHFPLTLESARPSHTSQYLCASSESGFSGNTIYFGEGSWLTVV.

Written as DNA, the CDR3 is TGCGCCAGCAGCCCGTTGACAGGAGCCGGGGAGCTGTTTTTT. Translating it yields CASSPLTGAGELFF. The rearrangement joins TRBV5-1 to TRBJ2-2; possible D gene TRBD1, 6 bases. This CDR3 region has 14 residues. V was pared by 4 bases and J by 6 bases, with 13 bases between. Germline V gene data show CDR1 as SGHRS and CDR2 as YFSETQ.

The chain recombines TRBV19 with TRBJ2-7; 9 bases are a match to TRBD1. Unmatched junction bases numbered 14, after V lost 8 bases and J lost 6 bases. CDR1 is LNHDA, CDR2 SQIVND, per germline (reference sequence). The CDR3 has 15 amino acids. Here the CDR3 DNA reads TGTGCCAGTTCTTTACTACAGGGGGCGCCCGCCGAGCAGTACTTC. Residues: CASSLLQGAPAEQYF.

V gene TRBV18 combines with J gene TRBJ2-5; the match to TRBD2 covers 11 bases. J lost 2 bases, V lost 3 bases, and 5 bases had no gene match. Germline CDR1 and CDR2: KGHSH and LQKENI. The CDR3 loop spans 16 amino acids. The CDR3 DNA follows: TGTGCCAGCTCACCGAGTAGCGGGGGGGATCAAGAGACCCAGTACTTC. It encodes CASSPSSGGDQETQYF. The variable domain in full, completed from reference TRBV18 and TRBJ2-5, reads NAGVMQNPRHLVRRRGQEARLRCSPMKGHSHVYWYRQLPEEGLKFMVYLQKENIIDESGMPKERFSAEFPKEGPSILRIQQVVRGDSAAYFCASSPSSGGDQETQYFGPGTRLLVL.

The CDR3 DNA reads TGTGCCAGTAGTATATCCGGGAGTCTCACAGATACGCAGTATTTT. It translates to CASSISGSLTDTQYF. The chain combines TRBV19 with TRBJ2-3, with D possibly being TRBD2 (6 bases). The V gene lost 2 bases and the J gene lost 2 bases, with 11 bases spanning the gap. The CDR3 has 15 residues. The germline gives CDR1 LNHDA, CDR2 SQIVND (reference sequence).

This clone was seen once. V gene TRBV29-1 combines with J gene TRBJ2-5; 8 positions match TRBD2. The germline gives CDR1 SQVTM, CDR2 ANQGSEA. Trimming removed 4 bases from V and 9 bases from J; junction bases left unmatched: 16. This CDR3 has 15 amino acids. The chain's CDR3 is CSVGGGGRSRYAQYF. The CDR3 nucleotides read TGCAGCGTTGGGGGCGGGGGGAGGTCCAGATATGCCCAGTACTTC.

CDR3 DNA sequence: TGTGCCAGCAGCTCTCCCGTGACAGGGGGAGGTGGGGGCCAAGAGACCCAGTACTTC. Amino acid sequence: CASSSPVTGGGGGQETQYF. V and J are TRBV7-9 and TRBJ2-5; TRBD1 matches at 9 bases. Germline values: CDR1 SEHNR, CDR2 FQNEAQ (reference sequence). The CDR3 runs 19 residues. The ends lost 4 bases at V and 1 base at J; junction bases unmatched: 16.

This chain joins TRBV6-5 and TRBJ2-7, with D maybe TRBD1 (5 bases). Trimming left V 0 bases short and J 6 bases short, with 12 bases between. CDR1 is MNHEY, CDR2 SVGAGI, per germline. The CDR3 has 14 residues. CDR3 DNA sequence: TGTGCCAGCAGTTACTCCGGCTCAAGGGGCGAGCAGTACGTC. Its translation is CASSYSGSRGEQYV.

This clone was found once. CDR3 DNA sequence: TGCGCCAGCAGCTCGACTAGCGGGTACAATGAGCAGTTCTTC. Amino acid sequence: CASSSTSGYNEQFF. V usage is TRBV10-1 and J usage is TRBJ2-1, with 10 bases matching TRBD2. CDR3 length: 14 amino acids. V lost 6 bases to trimming and J lost 4 bases; unmatched junction nucleotides: 3. Germline lookup yields CDR1 WNHNN and CDR2 SYGVQD (reference sequence).

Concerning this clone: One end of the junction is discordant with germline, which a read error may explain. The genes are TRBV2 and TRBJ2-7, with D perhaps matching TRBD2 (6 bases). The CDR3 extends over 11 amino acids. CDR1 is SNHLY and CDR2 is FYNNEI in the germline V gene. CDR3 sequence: CASSEEGRTAF. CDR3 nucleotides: TGTGCCAGCAGCGAGGAGGGAAGAACTGCCTTC.

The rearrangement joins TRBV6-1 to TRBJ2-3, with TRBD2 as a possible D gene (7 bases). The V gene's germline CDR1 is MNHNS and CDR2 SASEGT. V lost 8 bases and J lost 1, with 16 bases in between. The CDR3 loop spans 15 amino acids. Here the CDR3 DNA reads TGTGCCAGCGTAGAGGGGGGGCACCGCACAGATACGCAGTATTTT. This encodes CASVEGGHRTDTQYF.

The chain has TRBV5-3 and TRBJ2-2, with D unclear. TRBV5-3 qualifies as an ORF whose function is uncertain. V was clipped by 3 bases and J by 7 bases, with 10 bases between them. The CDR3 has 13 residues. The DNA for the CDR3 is TGTGCCAGAAGCTCCCCCACTGACGGGGAGCTGTTTTTT. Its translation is CARSSPTDGELFF.